These 13 T cell receptor beta chains share one sample of origin, sequenced in a study of cytomegalovirus exposure and HLA in healthy donors. PCR employed 60 Vbeta and 13 Jbeta primers. TCRdb's copy holds only in-frame clones and misses some; the assay was immunoSEQ multiplex PCR. The sample contains 100,000 to 150,000 clones, just under 90% of which appear only once. The specimen sequenced was PBMCs. Receptor source: a woman aged 25 to 45 in good health and CMV-seronegative.

This chain joins TRBV30 and TRBJ2-3, with TRBD2 as a possible D gene (6 bases). The CDR3 spans 13 residues. V shed 1 base and J shed 5 bases, with 10 bases lying between them. In germline, CDR1 is GTSNPN, CDR2 SVGIG (reference sequence). CDR3 bases: TGTGCCTGGAGTGCGGGAGATGAAGATACGCAGTATTTT. It codes for CAWSAGDEDTQYF.

The chain employs TRBV7-3 and TRBJ2-7; TRBD1 is a possible D gene (6 bases). There are 14 residues in the CDR3. Germline CDR1 and CDR2: SGHTA and FQGTGA. The germline V and J ends were trimmed by 2 bases and 2 bases, with 10 bases remaining between them. CDR3 coding DNA: TGTGCCAGCAGCTTATGGCAGGGGCCCTACGAGCAGTACTTC. The encoded protein is CASSLWQGPYEQYF.

This clone was counted once. The rearrangement joins TRBV7-2 to TRBJ1-2; 9 bases align to TRBD1. V was pared by 5 bases and J by 8 bases, with 9 bases of the junction left unmatched. Germline values: CDR1 SGHTA, CDR2 FQGNSA. CDR3 length: 14 residues. The CDR3 DNA reads as TGTGCCAGCAGCCCATGGGACAGGGTAACGGGCTACACCTTC. It yields the protein CASSPWDRVTGYTF. Full variable domain (missing parts from reference TRBV7-2 and TRBJ1-2): GAGVSQSPSNKVTEKGKDVELRCDPISGHTALYWYRQSLGQGLEFLIYFQGNSAPDKSGLPSDRFSAERTGGSVSTLTIQRTQQEDSAVYLCASSPWDRVTGYTFGSGTRLTVV.

V and J are TRBV7-8 and TRBJ1-1, with D possibly matching TRBD1 (5 bases). The CDR3 length is 15 residues. The V and J ends lost 0 bases and 4 bases respectively, with 12 bases between them. The germline V gene has CDR1 SGHVS and CDR2 FQNEAQ. CDR3 protein: CASSLAEQVGTEAFF. DNA of the CDR3: TGTGCCAGCAGCTTAGCGGAACAGGTGGGCACTGAAGCTTTCTTT.

J is TRBJ1-6 and V is TRBV13; 9 bases align to TRBD1. The CDR3 is 16 amino acids. Looked up from germline, CDR1 is PRHDT and CDR2 is FYEKMQ (reference sequence). The J segment lost 7 bases and the V segment lost 1 base, leaving 5 bases of the junction unmatched. The CDR3 coding sequence is TGTGCCAGCAGCTTAGTAGGACAGGGGTTAAATTCACCCCTCCACTTT. Residues: CASSLVGQGLNSPLHF.

The chain carries TRBV20-1 and TRBJ1-2; D gene unclear. The CDR3 is 10 residues long. V was shortened by 3 bases and J by 4 bases, with 3 bases between the two germline ends. Germline-derived CDR1 and CDR2 are DFQATT and SNEGSKA (reference sequence). CDR3 loop: CSARSYGYTF. The CDR3 DNA follows: TGCAGTGCTAGGAGCTATGGCTACACCTTC.

The rearrangement joins TRBV10-2 to TRBJ1-2, with D uncertain. This CDR3 is 16 amino acids long. Deletions cut 3 bases from V and 2 bases from J, with 16 bases between. The V gene's germline CDR1 is WSHSY and CDR2 SAAADI. The CDR3 DNA reads TGCGCCAGCAGTGACCTAATAGTTACGGTGAACTATGGCTACACCTTC. Its protein is CASSDLIVTVNYGYTF.

This clone was detected a few times. This rearrangement joins TRBV7-9 to TRBJ1-1; the D is unclear. The germline gives CDR1 SEHNR, CDR2 FQNEAQ (reference sequence). With 2 bases removed from V and 6 bases from J, the gap between germline ends came to 13 bases. The CDR3 loop spans 14 amino acids. CDR3 protein: CASSLSGEPAEAFF. In nucleotides, the CDR3 is TGTGCCAGCAGCTTATCTGGGGAGCCCGCTGAAGCTTTCTTT.

This chain connects TRBV13 to TRBJ2-2, with 14 positions matching TRBD2. The CDR3 covers 20 residues. The V and J ends lost 1 base and 1 base, in that order; junction bases with no gene match: 8. Germline CDR1 PRHDT, CDR2 FYEKMQ (reference sequence). CDR3 coding DNA: TGTGCCAGCAGCTTAGCCGGACTAGCGGGAGGTGGCAGGAACACCGGGGAGCTGTTTTTT. Translated: CASSLAGLAGGGRNTGELFF.

The chain links TRBV5-6 to TRBJ1-1; D is uncertain. Germline values: CDR1 SGHDT, CDR2 YYEEEE. Trimming removed 0 bases from V and 0 bases from J, with 9 bases in between. There are 15 residues in the CDR3. The CDR3 nucleotides read TGTGCCAGCAGCTTGGCCGGGGAGATGAACACTGAAGCTTTCTTT. This translates into CASSLAGEMNTEAFF.

J is TRBJ1-4 and V is TRBV7-9, with 9 bases fitting TRBD1. The J segment lost 9 bases and the V segment lost 2 bases, leaving 10 bases of the junction unmatched. This CDR3 region has 16 residues. Germline values: CDR1 SEHNR, CDR2 FQNEAQ (reference sequence). The chain's CDR3 is CASSLPNRDRDQKLFF. CDR3 sequence (DNA): TGTGCCAGCAGCTTACCTAATAGGGACAGGGATCAAAAACTGTTTTTT.

The chain uses TRBV13 and TRBJ1-1; 8 bases line up with TRBD1. The V gene end was trimmed by 5 bases and the J gene end by 5 bases; junction bases not matched to a gene: 7. Germline V gives CDR1 PRHDT, CDR2 FYEKMQ (reference sequence). CDR3 length: 14 residues. The CDR3 nucleotides are TGTGCCAGCAGCCTACGGACAGGGAGGACTGAAGCTTTCTTT. Translated, it gives CASSLRTGRTEAFF.

The chain is built from TRBV6-1 and TRBJ2-3; D gene uncertain. V gave up 2 bases and J gave up 3 bases, with 9 bases separating them. CDR1 and CDR2 (germline): MNHNS, SASEGT. The CDR3 totals 14 residues. CDR3 bases: TGTGCCAGCAGTGAAAGAGGCGGAACAGATACGCAGTATTTT. It yields the protein CASSERGGTDTQYF.